Each of the 30 T cell receptor beta chains below was sequenced from the same sample in a study of blood T cell repertoires in COVID-19. The method was immunoSEQ multiplex PCR; TCRdb's version includes in-frame clones alone and lacks a portion of them. This sample has about 81,000 clones, with 70% to 90% found just once. Sample: peripheral blood. All receptors come from a woman aged 80 or over with acute or convalescent COVID-19.

V is TRBV7-2 and J is TRBJ1-6; D remains unclear. The CDR3 is 15 amino acids. CDR1 SGHTA and CDR2 FQGNSA come from the germline V gene. V gave up 0 bases and J gave up 1 base, with 4 bases separating them. The CDR3 DNA follows: TGTGCCAGCAGCTTAGCCCCTTCCTATAATTCACCCCTCCACTTT. Translation gives CASSLAPSYNSPLHF.

The genes are TRBV2 and TRBJ2-1, with 9 bases fitting TRBD1. The germline CDR1 and CDR2 sequences are SNHLY and FYNNEI. The CDR3 is made up of 13 amino acids. J was trimmed by 15 bases and V by 0 bases; bases with no gene match: 6. CDR3 sequence (DNA): TGTGCCAGCAGTGAAGCGCGGACAGGGGACGGGTTCTTC. Translation: CASSEARTGDGFF.

The chain has TRBV5-1 and TRBJ1-1; possible D gene TRBD1, 5 bases. Germline loops: CDR1 SGHRS, CDR2 YFSETQ. The CDR3 length is 14 residues. V gave up 3 bases and J gave up 5 bases, with 14 bases separating them. CDR3 nucleotides: TGCGCCAGCAGCTGGCAGGGCCTCGGGACTGAAGCTTTCTTT. The encoded protein is CASSWQGLGTEAFF.

The CDR3 protein is CASSIGDRDSPLHF. CDR3 DNA: TGTGCCAGTAGTATCGGGGACAGGGATTCACCCCTCCACTTT. The rearrangement uses TRBV19 and TRBJ1-6; 9 bases line up with TRBD1. CDR3 length equals 14 residues. Germline CDR1 reads LNHDA; CDR2 reads SQIVND (reference sequence). Trimming took 3 bases from V and 8 from J; bases not matched to a gene: 2.

The chain employs TRBV11-2 and TRBJ2-4, with unresolved D. Germline CDR1 reads SGHAT; CDR2 reads FQNNGV. There are 15 residues in the CDR3. V was shortened by 3 bases and J by 1 base, with 10 bases between the two germline ends. CDR3 amino acids: CASSFRLTAKNIQYF. In DNA, the CDR3 is TGTGCCAGCAGCTTCCGCCTAACCGCCAAAAACATTCAGTACTTC.

This clone occurred once. This chain connects TRBV19 to TRBJ2-1; 10 nucleotides agree with TRBD1. CDR3 size: 14 residues. The J segment lost 7 bases and the V segment lost 5 bases, leaving 5 bases of the junction unmatched. Germline V gene lookup returns CDR1 LNHDA and CDR2 SQIVND (reference sequence). The CDR3 loop is CASSLGQGRNEQFF. CDR3 in DNA: TGTGCCAGTAGTTTGGGACAGGGGAGGAATGAGCAGTTCTTC.

The chain has TRBV29-1 and TRBJ2-5; 10 bases match TRBD2. Losses at the gene ends were 8 bases for V and 4 bases for J; bases not matched to a gene: 7. CDR3 length: 13 residues. CDR1 and CDR2 from the germline V gene are SQVTM and ANQGSEA. The CDR3 coding sequence is TGCAGCTCGATAGCGGGGGGCCGAGAGACCCAGTACTTC. It translates to CSSIAGGRETQYF.

This clone was seen a handful of times. The chain couples TRBV7-2 to TRBJ1-3; tentative D call: TRBD1 (6 bases). Trimming took off 5 bases at V and 3 bases at J, with 17 bases between the two ends. This CDR3 spans 16 amino acids. The germline gives CDR1 SGHTA, CDR2 FQGNSA. Here the CDR3 reads CASSARGAALGNTIYF. Written as DNA, the CDR3 is TGTGCCAGCAGCGCCCGGGGGGCCGCCCTTGGAAACACCATATATTTT.

J is TRBJ2-7 and V is TRBV7-3, with TRBD2 identical over 8 bases. The junction had 18 bases not matched to a gene; V was cut back by 6 bases and J by 8 bases. Germline CDR1 is SGHTA and CDR2 is FQGTGA. CDR3 length equals 16 residues. For the CDR3, the DNA is TGTGCCAGCAGTCCATCCCCGGGGGGGAGCGGGGTGAAGCAGTACTTC. It yields the protein CASSPSPGGSGVKQYF.

V usage is TRBV7-2 and J usage is TRBJ2-3, with TRBD2 matching over 15 bases. The CDR3 has 16 residues. The germline V gene encodes CDR1 SGHTA and CDR2 FQGNSA. The V and J ends lost 4 bases and 6 bases, in that order; junction bases with no gene match: 5. CDR3 protein: CASSSGLAGGLDTQYF. The CDR3 DNA reads TGTGCCAGCAGCTCAGGACTAGCGGGAGGGCTTGATACGCAGTATTTT.

V usage is TRBV10-2 and J usage is TRBJ2-1; 7 positions match TRBD2. V lost 1 base, J lost 5 bases, and 8 bases stayed unmatched. The CDR3 totals 16 residues. CDR1 is WSHSY, CDR2 SAAADI, per germline. CDR3 in DNA: TGCGCCAGCAGTGAGTTGCTAGCGGCTTACCACAATGAGCAGTTCTTC. Translation: CASSELLAAYHNEQFF.

The CDR3 DNA reads TGTGCCAGCAGCTCGCCCTCTACGACAGGGAACACTGAAGCTTTCTTT. Amino acid sequence: CASSSPSTTGNTEAFF. The chain is built from TRBV11-2 and TRBJ1-1; D is possibly TRBD1 (6 bases). The CDR3 loop spans 16 amino acids. Germline V CDR1 and CDR2: SGHAT, FQNNGV. The V end was cut by 4 bases, the J end by 1 base, with 16 bases between. Variable domain in full (rest from reference TRBV11-2 and TRBJ1-1): EAGVAQSPRYKIIEKRQSVAFWCNPISGHATLYWYQQILGQGPKLLIQFQNNGVVDDSQLPKDRFSAERLKGVDSTLKIQPAKLEDSAVYLCASSSPSTTGNTEAFFGQGTRLTVV.

This clone was detected a few times. The V gene is TRBV29-1, the J gene TRBJ2-7, with D perhaps TRBD1 (6 bases). CDR1 is SQVTM and CDR2 is ANQGSEA in the germline V gene. Trimming took 7 bases from V and 3 from J, leaving 10 bases between them. This CDR3 region has 11 residues. This CDR3 reads CSALDSYEQYF. The CDR3 coding sequence is TGCAGCGCCCTGGACAGCTACGAGCAGTACTTC.

The chain recombines TRBV7-2 with TRBJ2-2; weak D call: TRBD1 (5 bases). Germline-derived CDR1 and CDR2 are SGHTA and FQGNSA. V was pared by 1 base and J by 6 bases, with 9 bases between. The CDR3 runs to 14 residues. CDR3 amino acids: CASSLDRSSGELFF. The CDR3 bases are TGTGCCAGCAGCTTAGACAGGTCATCCGGGGAGCTGTTTTTT.

This chain links TRBV2 with TRBJ2-1; a weak D match, TRBD1 (5 bases). Trimming took 6 bases from V and 7 from J, leaving 13 bases between them. The CDR3 length is 13 residues. Germline V gene lookup returns CDR1 SNHLY and CDR2 FYNNEI. CDR3 protein: CASRQTRGNEQFF. Written as DNA, the CDR3 is TGTGCCAGCAGGCAAACAAGGGGTAATGAGCAGTTCTTC.

The CDR3 coding sequence is TGTGCCAGCAGCTTAGGAGCCTTCGGGGCCAACGTCCTGACTTTC. Encoded protein: CASSLGAFGANVLTF. The V gene is TRBV7-2, the J gene TRBJ2-6; no reliable D call. The germline V gene encodes CDR1 SGHTA and CDR2 FQGNSA. The CDR3 spans 15 residues. V was clipped by 1 base and J by 4 bases, with 8 bases between them. The whole variable domain, filled in from reference TRBV7-2 and TRBJ2-6, reads GAGVSQSPSNKVTEKGKDVELRCDPISGHTALYWYRQSLGQGLEFLIYFQGNSAPDKSGLPSDRFSAERTGGSVSTLTIQRTQQEDSAVYLCASSLGAFGANVLTFGAGSRLTVL.

This clone was seen a handful of times. The rearrangement joins TRBV5-1 to TRBJ2-3, with 7 bases matching TRBD1. J was trimmed by 5 bases and V by 4 bases; bases with no gene match: 10. The length of the CDR3 is 15 residues. From germline, CDR1 is SGHRS and CDR2 YFSETQ. The CDR3 sequence: CASSLGTASGDTQYF. DNA of the CDR3: TGCGCCAGCAGCCTGGGGACAGCCTCGGGAGATACGCAGTATTTT.

The V and J genes are TRBV10-3 and TRBJ1-2; D not certain. This CDR3 is 13 amino acids long. Germline assignment: CDR1 ENHRY and CDR2 SYGVKD. V was shortened by 3 bases and J by 7 bases, with 12 bases between the two germline ends. The CDR3 DNA reads TGTGCCATCAGTGAAATAGGGAGTGGTGGCTACACCTTC. It is translated as CAISEIGSGGYTF.

The chain uses TRBV16 and TRBJ2-5, with D possibly TRBD1 on 6 matching bases. V was shortened by 3 bases and J by 5 bases, with 13 bases between the two germline ends. CDR3 size: 14 residues. CDR1 is KGHSY and CDR2 is FQNENV in the germline V gene. Here the CDR3 reads CASSHQQGSETQYF. Written as DNA, the CDR3 is TGTGCCAGCAGCCACCAACAGGGTTCCGAGACCCAGTACTTC. Full variable domain (outside the CDR3, taken from reference TRBV16 and TRBJ2-5): GEEVAQTPKHLVRGEGQKAKLYCAPIKGHSYVFWYQQVLKNEFKFLISFQNENVFDETGMPKERFSAKCLPNSPCSLEIQATKLEDSAVYFCASSHQQGSETQYFGPGTRLLVL.

This chain links TRBV4-2 with TRBJ2-3, with 8 bases aligning to TRBD2. V dropped 4 bases and J dropped 1; count of bases not matched to a gene: 1. This CDR3 region has 14 residues. Germline CDR1 reads LGHNA; CDR2 reads YNFKEQ. CDR3 nucleotides: TGTGCCAGCAGCCGAGCGGGGGGCACAGATACGCAGTATTTT. It specifies CASSRAGGTDTQYF.

The chain uses TRBV5-6 and TRBJ1-2; no clear D. The V gene's germline CDR1 is SGHDT and CDR2 YYEEEE. The CDR3 covers 12 residues. The V end lost 3 bases, the J end lost 7 bases, and 10 bases lay between the germline ends. In nucleotides, the CDR3 is TGTGCCAGCAGCTCCGAAAGCGGTGGCTACACCTTC. Translated: CASSSESGGYTF.

This clone was observed a handful of times. The chain recombines TRBV10-3 with TRBJ2-3; 14 positions match TRBD2. Germline V gene lookup returns CDR1 ENHRY and CDR2 SYGVKD. Unmatched junction bases numbered 7, after V lost 5 bases and J lost 0 bases. CDR3 length: 18 residues. CDR3 residues: CAISQTSGGGRSTDTQYF. CDR3 coding DNA: TGTGCCATCAGTCAGACTAGCGGGGGGGGCCGAAGCACAGATACGCAGTATTTT.

The CDR3 sequence is CASTNGGLKGSPLHF. DNA of the CDR3: TGTGCCAGTACCAACGGCGGGCTCAAGGGTTCACCCCTCCACTTT. This chain connects TRBV19 to TRBJ1-6; D unresolved. Germline V lookup: CDR1 LNHDA, CDR2 SQIVND (reference sequence). V lost 7 bases and J 9 bases, leaving 19 bases between the germline ends. There are 15 residues in the CDR3.

The chain links TRBV24-1 to TRBJ2-3, with D possibly matching TRBD1 (5 bases). The CDR3 contains 13 residues. The germline V gene has CDR1 KGHDR and CDR2 SFDVKD. V was cut by 7 bases and J by 2 bases, with 9 bases left in between. The CDR3 region has the DNA TGTGCCACCAGCAATGGGGCCACAGATACGCAGTATTTT. Protein sequence: CATSNGATDTQYF.

The chain combines TRBV27 with TRBJ1-5, with 7 bases identical to TRBD1. Unmatched junction bases numbered 5, after V lost 5 bases and J lost 4 bases. The germline gives CDR1 MNHEY, CDR2 SMNVEV (reference sequence). The CDR3 sequence is 14 residues long. CDR3 bases: TGTGCCAGCAGTCCCCCGGGACAGAATCAGCCCCAGCATTTT. Protein product: CASSPPGQNQPQHF.

V is TRBV6-5 and J is TRBJ1-5; D unclear. The CDR3 sequence is 13 residues long. Trimming stripped 8 bases from V and 4 bases from J, with 12 bases between. Germline V CDR1 and CDR2: MNHEY, SVGAGI. In DNA, the CDR3 is TGTGCCAGCGTCGCAACTTCAAATCAGCCCCAGCATTTT. It specifies CASVATSNQPQHF.

The rearrangement links TRBV19 to TRBJ1-1, with D possibly being TRBD1 (6 bases). V was trimmed by 6 bases and J by 3 bases, leaving 11 bases between them. This CDR3 has 13 amino acids. Germline-derived CDR1 and CDR2 are LNHDA and SQIVND (reference sequence). The CDR3 here is CASRRTVYTEAFF. In nucleotides, the CDR3 is TGTGCCAGTAGGAGGACAGTCTACACTGAAGCTTTCTTT.

The chain joins TRBV4-1 to TRBJ1-4; D ambiguous. Germline values: CDR1 MGHRA, CDR2 YSYEKL. The CDR3 contains 13 residues. The V and J ends lost 4 bases and 7 bases respectively, with 10 bases between them. CDR3 sequence: CASSPPQFEKLFF. The CDR3, as DNA: TGCGCCAGCAGCCCTCCCCAGTTTGAAAAACTGTTTTTT.

V gene TRBV19 combines with J gene TRBJ2-3; 11 bases line up with TRBD1. The CDR3 covers 18 residues. V lost 7 bases to trimming and J lost 2 bases; unmatched junction nucleotides: 14. Germline V gene lookup returns CDR1 LNHDA and CDR2 SQIVND (reference sequence). CDR3 residues: CASTRLGQGARVTDTQYF. CDR3 in DNA: TGTGCCAGTACCAGGCTCGGACAGGGGGCACGGGTCACAGATACGCAGTATTTT.

The chain has TRBV5-1 and TRBJ2-5; TRBD1 agrees at 9 bases. The CDR3 covers 15 residues. The germline V gene has CDR1 SGHRS and CDR2 YFSETQ. Germline trimming cut 4 bases from V and 1 base from J; bases unmatched to any gene: 5. CDR3 sequence (DNA): TGCGCCAGCAGCCCCCTGGACAGGGGCCAAGAGACCCAGTACTTC. Residues: CASSPLDRGQETQYF.